The 10 T cell receptor beta chains presented below share a single source sample, sequenced in a study of blood T cell repertoires in COVID-19 (dated by TCRdb to the early 2020s). Library preparation used the immunoSEQ multiplex PCR assay. In its TCRdb copy, this immuneACCESS table keeps in-frame sequences only and misses some clones. Where compared with another copy, unresolved V genes explain less than half of these, and the others have no known cause. The sample table records over 200,000 clones; 92% of these occur just once. The top ten constitute 1.2% of the sample. Sequenced: peripheral blood. Receptor source: a man aged 25 to 40 with acute or convalescent COVID-19.

This clone was recorded only once. Different DNA sequences within this sample yield the same CDR3. The chain recombines TRBV18 with TRBJ1-3; D is unresolved. The CDR3 runs to 15 residues. The germline V gene encodes CDR1 KGHSH and CDR2 LQKENI. The germline V and J ends were trimmed by 2 bases and 0 bases, with 8 bases remaining between them. The CDR3 region is CASSPTGSSGNTIYF. Here the CDR3 DNA reads TGTGCCAGCTCACCAACGGGGAGCTCTGGAAACACCATATATTTT.

The rearrangement joins TRBV2 to TRBJ1-2; tentatively, D is TRBD1 (5 bases). CDR3 length equals 16 residues. Trimming left V 7 bases short and J 1 base short, with 19 bases between. CDR1 and CDR2 (germline): SNHLY, FYNNEI. The CDR3 DNA is TGTGCCAGCATGGGGGGTCAGAAACGGGATAACTATGGCTACACCTTC. The encoded protein is CASMGGQKRDNYGYTF.

This chain joins TRBV7-9 and TRBJ2-3; maybe TRBD1 (6 bases). Germline V gives CDR1 SEHNR, CDR2 FQNEAQ (reference sequence). This CDR3 spans 15 amino acids. Trimming shortened V by 8 bases and J by 2 bases, and 17 bases separated the two germline ends. The CDR3 spells CASGLTGTPTDTQYF. In DNA, the CDR3 is TGTGCCAGCGGGCTGACAGGCACCCCCACAGATACGCAGTATTTT.

This clone was counted between two and nine times. The genes are TRBV28 and TRBJ1-2; a possible D gene is TRBD1 (5 bases). Trimming took 3 bases from V and 6 from J, leaving 23 bases between them. Germline CDR1 reads MDHEN; CDR2 reads SYDVKM. This CDR3 has 17 residues. For the CDR3, the DNA is TGTGCCAGCAGTTTGACAACCCCTACGACAGAAAATGATGGCTACACCTTC. Its translation: CASSLTTPTTENDGYTF.

The chain joins TRBV5-1 to TRBJ1-4, with TRBD1 identical over 10 bases. J gave up 1 base and V 4 bases, and 13 bases lay outside the gene matches. This CDR3 region has 19 residues. Germline V gene data show CDR1 as SGHRS and CDR2 as YFSETQ. CDR3 in amino acids: CASSTPGQGDLQTNEKLFF. The CDR3 bases are TGCGCCAGCAGCACGCCCGGACAGGGGGACTTGCAAACTAATGAAAAACTGTTTTTT.

The V gene is TRBV28, the J gene TRBJ1-5; no firm D call. Germline CDR1 MDHEN, CDR2 SYDVKM. V gave up 8 bases and J gave up 2 bases, with 16 bases separating them. This CDR3 region has 15 residues. The CDR3 sequence: CASVSSIFGNQPQHF. In DNA, the CDR3 is TGTGCCAGCGTGTCGAGTATTTTCGGCAATCAGCCCCAGCATTTT.

The chain recombines TRBV7-2 with TRBJ1-3; D is unclear. CDR3 length: 15 amino acids. Germline V lookup: CDR1 SGHTA, CDR2 FQGNSA. Trimming stripped 5 bases from V and 0 bases from J, with 11 bases between. CDR3 region: CASSPRRSSGNTIYF. The CDR3, as DNA: TGTGCCAGCAGCCCTCGTAGGAGCTCTGGAAACACCATATATTTT.

V and J are TRBV4-1 and TRBJ1-2, with D maybe TRBD1 (5 bases). The CDR3 runs 14 residues. In germline, CDR1 is MGHRA, CDR2 YSYEKL. The V gene lost 0 bases and the J gene lost 7 bases, with 12 bases spanning the gap. For the CDR3, the DNA is TGCGCCAGCAGCCAAGAGGGGGGGGATTTTGGCTACACCTTC. Its translation: CASSQEGGDFGYTF.

The count of this clone is one. The rearrangement uses TRBV13 and TRBJ2-5, with D possibly TRBD1 on 6 matching bases. This CDR3 contains 13 residues. Germline values: CDR1 PRHDT, CDR2 FYEKMQ (reference sequence). V was clipped by 3 bases and J by 3 bases, with 8 bases between them. DNA of the CDR3: TGTGCCAGCAGCTTTTGGACAGAAGAGACCCAGTACTTC. Its translation: CASSFWTEETQYF.

The chain uses TRBV7-8 and TRBJ2-1; D is unresolved. This CDR3 spans 13 amino acids. The germline gives CDR1 SGHVS, CDR2 FQNEAQ. Trimming stripped 5 bases from V and 8 bases from J, with 13 bases between. The chain's CDR3 is CASSRSSGYEQFF. In DNA form, the CDR3 reads TGTGCCAGCAGCCGATCCTCCGGGTATGAGCAGTTCTTC.